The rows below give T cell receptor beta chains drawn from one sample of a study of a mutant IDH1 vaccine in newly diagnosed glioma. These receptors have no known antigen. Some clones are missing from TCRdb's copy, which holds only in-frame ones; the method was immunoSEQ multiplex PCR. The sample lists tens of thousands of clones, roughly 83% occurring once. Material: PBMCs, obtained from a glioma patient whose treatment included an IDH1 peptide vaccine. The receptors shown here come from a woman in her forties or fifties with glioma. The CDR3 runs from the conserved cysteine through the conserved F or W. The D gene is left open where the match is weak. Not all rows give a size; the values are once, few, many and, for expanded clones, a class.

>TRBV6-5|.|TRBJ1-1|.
TGTGCCAGCAGTTACGATGGTAACACTGAAGCTTTCTTT
CASSYDGNTEAFF
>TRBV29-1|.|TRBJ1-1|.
TGCAGCGTAGTCTCAGGGAGAACTGAAGCTTTCTTT
CSVVSGRTEAFF
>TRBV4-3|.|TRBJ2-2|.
TGCGCCAGCAGCCCACGGCTTTCGAACACCGGGGAGCTGTTTTTT
CASSPRLSNTGELFF
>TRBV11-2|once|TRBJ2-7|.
TGTGCCAGCAGCTTAGGTTTTATGTACGAGCAGTACTTC
CASSLGFMYEQYF
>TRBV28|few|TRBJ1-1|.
TGTGCCAGCAGATCCCCTGACACTGAAGCTTTCTTT
CASRSPDTEAFF
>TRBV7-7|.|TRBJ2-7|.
TGTGCTAGCAGCTTAGGGTTGGGCTACGAGCAGTACTTC
CASSLGLGYEQYF
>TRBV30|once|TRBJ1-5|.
TGTGCCTGGAGTGGGGAGAATCAGCCCCAGCATTTT
CAWSGENQPQHF
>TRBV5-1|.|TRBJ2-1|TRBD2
TGCGCCAGCAGCTTGGCAGGCGCTAGCGGGGGGCGGGGTGAGCAGTTCTTC
CASSLAGASGGRGEQFF
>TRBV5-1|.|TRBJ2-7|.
TGCGCCAGCAGCTTGGCTTTGGATTCCCGTGGGTCCTACGAGCAGTACTTC
CASSLALDSRGSYEQYF
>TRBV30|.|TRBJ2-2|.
TGTGCCTGGAGTCGGGGCCGGAACACCGGGGAGCTGTTTTTT
CAWSRGRNTGELFF
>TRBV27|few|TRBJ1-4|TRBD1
TGTGCCAGCAGTACAGGGGGACTCGGAAAACTGTTTTTT
CASSTGGLGKLFF
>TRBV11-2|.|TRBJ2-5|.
TGTGCCAGCAGCTTCCATGCTGAGACCCAGTACTTC
CASSFHAETQYF
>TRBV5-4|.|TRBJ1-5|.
TGTGCCAGCAGCTTAGGAACAGGGTTCAATCAGCCCCAGCATTTT
CASSLGTGFNQPQHF
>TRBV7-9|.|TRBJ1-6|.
TGTGCCAGCAGAGGCAGTTATAATTCACCCCTCCACTTT
CASRGSYNSPLHF
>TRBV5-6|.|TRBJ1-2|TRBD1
TGTGCCAGCAGCTTGGCCACAGGGGGCGCCGGCGGCTACACCTTC
CASSLATGGAGGYTF
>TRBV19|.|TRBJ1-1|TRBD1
TGTGCCAGTACCCTGTGGACAGGACCGGGCACTGAAGCTTTCTTT
CASTLWTGPGTEAFF
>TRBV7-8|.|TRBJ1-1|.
TGTGCCAGCAGCCAAAGGAGCACGAGCCCTACTGAAGCTTTCTTT
CASSQRSTSPTEAFF
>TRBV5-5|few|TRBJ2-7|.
TGTGCCAGCAGCCCTAAATGGGGGGGCGGGGAGCAGTACTTC
CASSPKWGGGEQYF
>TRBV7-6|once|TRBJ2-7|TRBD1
TGTGCCAGCAGCTCCACCCAACGACGACAGGGACGACCCTACGAGCAGTACTTC
CASSSTQRRQGRPYEQYF
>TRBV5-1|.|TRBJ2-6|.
TGCGCCAGCAGCTTGGTTTCCTACTCTGGGGCCAACGTCCTGACTTTC
CASSLVSYSGANVLTF
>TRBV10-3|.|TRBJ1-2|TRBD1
TGTGCCATCAGCCAAGCGCCGGGACAGGGTATTGACTATGGCTACACCTTC
CAISQAPGQGIDYGYTF
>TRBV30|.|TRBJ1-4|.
TGTGCCTGGAATGGAGGGGGAGTGGTGTTTTTT
CAWNGGGVVFF